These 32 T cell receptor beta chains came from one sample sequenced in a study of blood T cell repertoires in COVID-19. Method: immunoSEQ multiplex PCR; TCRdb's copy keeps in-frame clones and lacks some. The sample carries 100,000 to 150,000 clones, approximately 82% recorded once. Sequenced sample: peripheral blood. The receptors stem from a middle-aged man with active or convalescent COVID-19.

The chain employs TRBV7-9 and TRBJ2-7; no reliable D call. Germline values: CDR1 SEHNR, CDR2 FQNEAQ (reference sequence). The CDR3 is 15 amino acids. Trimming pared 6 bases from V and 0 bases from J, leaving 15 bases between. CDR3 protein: CASRRFTDLSYEQYF. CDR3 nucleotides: TGTGCCAGCAGACGATTCACAGACCTCTCCTACGAGCAGTACTTC.

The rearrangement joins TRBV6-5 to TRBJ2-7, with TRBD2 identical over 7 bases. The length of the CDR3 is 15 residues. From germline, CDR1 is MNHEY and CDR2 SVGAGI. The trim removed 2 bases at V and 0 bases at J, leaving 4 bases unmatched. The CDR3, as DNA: TGTGCCAGCAGTTACAGCGGGACCAACTCCTACGAGCAGTACTTC. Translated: CASSYSGTNSYEQYF.

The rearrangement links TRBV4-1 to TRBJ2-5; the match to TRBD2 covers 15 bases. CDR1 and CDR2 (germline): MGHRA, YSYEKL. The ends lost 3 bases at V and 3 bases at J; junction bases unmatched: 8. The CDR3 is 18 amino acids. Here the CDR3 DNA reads TGCGCCAGCAGCCACCGGACTAGCGGGGGGGCTAACGAAGAGACCCAGTACTTC. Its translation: CASSHRTSGGANEETQYF.

CDR3 bases: TGTGCCAGCAGTGTGGACAGAACGGACACCGGGGAGCTGTTTTTT. It translates to CASSVDRTDTGELFF. This rearrangement joins TRBV2 to TRBJ2-2; a weak D match, TRBD1 (6 bases). V dropped 4 bases and J dropped 3 bases, with 12 bases sitting between them. The CDR3 contains 15 residues. Germline V gene data show CDR1 as SNHLY and CDR2 as FYNNEI.

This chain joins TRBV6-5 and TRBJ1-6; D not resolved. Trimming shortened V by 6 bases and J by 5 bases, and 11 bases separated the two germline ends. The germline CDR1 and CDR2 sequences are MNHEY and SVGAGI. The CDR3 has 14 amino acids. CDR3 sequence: CASRGSMNNSPLHF. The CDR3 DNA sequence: TGTGCCAGCAGGGGGAGTATGAATAATTCACCCCTCCACTTT.

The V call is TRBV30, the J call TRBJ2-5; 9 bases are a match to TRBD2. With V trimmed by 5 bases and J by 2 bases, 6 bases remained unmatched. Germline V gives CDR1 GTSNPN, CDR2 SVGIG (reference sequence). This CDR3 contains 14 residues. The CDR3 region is CAWGSGGQQETQYF. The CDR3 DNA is TGTGCCTGGGGTAGCGGGGGTCAGCAAGAGACCCAGTACTTC.

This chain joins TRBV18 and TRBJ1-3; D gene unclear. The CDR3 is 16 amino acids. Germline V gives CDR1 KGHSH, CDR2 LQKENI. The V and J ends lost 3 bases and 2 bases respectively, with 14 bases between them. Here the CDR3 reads CASSPRQGETGNTIYF. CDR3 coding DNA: TGTGCCAGCTCACCCCGGCAAGGAGAGACTGGAAACACCATATATTTT.

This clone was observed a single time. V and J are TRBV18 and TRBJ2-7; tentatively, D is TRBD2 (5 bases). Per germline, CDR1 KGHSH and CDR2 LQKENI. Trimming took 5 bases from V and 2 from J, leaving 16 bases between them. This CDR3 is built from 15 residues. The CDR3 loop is CASSESAGGPYEQYF. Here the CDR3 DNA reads TGTGCCAGCTCAGAGTCGGCGGGCGGCCCCTACGAGCAGTACTTC.

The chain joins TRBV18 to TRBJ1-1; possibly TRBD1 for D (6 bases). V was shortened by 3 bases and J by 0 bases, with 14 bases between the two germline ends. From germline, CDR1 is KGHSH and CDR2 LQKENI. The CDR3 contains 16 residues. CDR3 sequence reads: CASSPRGGAVNTEAFF. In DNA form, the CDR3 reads TGTGCCAGCTCACCCCGCGGGGGCGCGGTGAACACTGAAGCTTTCTTT.

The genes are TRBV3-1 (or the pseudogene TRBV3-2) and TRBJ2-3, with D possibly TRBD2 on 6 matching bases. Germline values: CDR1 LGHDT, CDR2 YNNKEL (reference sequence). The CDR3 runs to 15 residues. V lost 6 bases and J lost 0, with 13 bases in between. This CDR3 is CASSRTGTSTDTQYF. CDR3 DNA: TGTGCCAGCAGTCGGACCGGGACTAGCACAGATACGCAGTATTTT.

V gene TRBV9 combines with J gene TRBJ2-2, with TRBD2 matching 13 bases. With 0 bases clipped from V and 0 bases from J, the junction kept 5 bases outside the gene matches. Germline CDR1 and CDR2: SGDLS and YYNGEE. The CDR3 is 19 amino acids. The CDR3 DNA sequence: TGTGCCAGCAGCGTAGCCGGACTAGCGGGGGACGCGAACACCGGGGAGCTGTTTTTT. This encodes CASSVAGLAGDANTGELFF. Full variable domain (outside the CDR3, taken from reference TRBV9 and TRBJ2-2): DSGVTQTPKHLITATGQRVTLRCSPRSGDLSVYWYQQSLDQGLQFLIQYYNGEERAKGNILERFSAQQFPDLHSELNLSSLELGDSALYFCASSVAGLAGDANTGELFFGEGSRLTVL.

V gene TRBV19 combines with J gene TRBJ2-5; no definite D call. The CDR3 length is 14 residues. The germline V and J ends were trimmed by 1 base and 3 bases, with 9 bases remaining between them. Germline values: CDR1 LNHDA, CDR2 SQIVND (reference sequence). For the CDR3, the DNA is TGTGCCAGTAGTATAGGGGCAAACAAAGAGACCCAGTACTTC. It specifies CASSIGANKETQYF.

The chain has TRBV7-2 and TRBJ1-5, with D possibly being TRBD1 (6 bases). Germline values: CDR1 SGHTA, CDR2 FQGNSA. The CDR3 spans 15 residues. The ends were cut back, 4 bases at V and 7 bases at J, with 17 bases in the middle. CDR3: CASSSLPGGPQPQHF. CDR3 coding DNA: TGTGCCAGCAGCTCACTTCCGGGGGGGCCACAGCCCCAGCATTTT.

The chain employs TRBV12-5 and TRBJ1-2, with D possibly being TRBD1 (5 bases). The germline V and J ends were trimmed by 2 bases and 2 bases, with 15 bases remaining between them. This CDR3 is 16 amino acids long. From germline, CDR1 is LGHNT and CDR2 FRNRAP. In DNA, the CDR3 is TGTGCTAGTGGTTTGAGTGGGGCAGCAAGAAACTATGGCTACACCTTC. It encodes CASGLSGAARNYGYTF.

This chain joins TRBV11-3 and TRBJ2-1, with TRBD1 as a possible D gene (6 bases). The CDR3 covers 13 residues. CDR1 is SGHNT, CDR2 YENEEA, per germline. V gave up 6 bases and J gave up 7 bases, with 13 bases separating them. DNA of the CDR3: TGTGCCAGCAGTCGCAGGGGACGGAATGAGCAGTTCTTC. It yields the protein CASSRRGRNEQFF.

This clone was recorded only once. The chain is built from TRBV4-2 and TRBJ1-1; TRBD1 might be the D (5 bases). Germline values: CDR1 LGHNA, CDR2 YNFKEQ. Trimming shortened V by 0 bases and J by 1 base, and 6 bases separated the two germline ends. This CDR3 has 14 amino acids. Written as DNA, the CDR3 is TGTGCCAGCAGCCAAGACAGGGCGAACACTGAAGCTTTCTTT. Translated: CASSQDRANTEAFF.

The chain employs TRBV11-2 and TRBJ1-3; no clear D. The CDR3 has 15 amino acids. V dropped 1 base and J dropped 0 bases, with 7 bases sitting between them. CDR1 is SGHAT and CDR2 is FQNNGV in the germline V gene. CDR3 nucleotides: TGTGCCAGCAGCTTAGCCAGAGGCTCTGGAAACACCATATATTTT. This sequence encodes CASSLARGSGNTIYF.

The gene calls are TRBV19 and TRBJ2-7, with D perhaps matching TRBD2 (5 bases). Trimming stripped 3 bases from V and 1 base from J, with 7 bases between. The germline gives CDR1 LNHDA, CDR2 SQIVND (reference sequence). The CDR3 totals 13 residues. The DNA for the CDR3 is TGTGCCAGTAGTATCCCGGGGTCCTACGAGCAGTACTTC. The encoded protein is CASSIPGSYEQYF.

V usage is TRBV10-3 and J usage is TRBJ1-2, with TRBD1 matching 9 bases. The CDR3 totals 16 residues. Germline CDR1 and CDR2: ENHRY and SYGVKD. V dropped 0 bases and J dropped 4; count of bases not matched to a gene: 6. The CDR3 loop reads CAISESGGQGSYGYTF. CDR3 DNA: TGTGCCATCAGTGAGTCAGGAGGACAGGGGAGCTATGGCTACACCTTC.

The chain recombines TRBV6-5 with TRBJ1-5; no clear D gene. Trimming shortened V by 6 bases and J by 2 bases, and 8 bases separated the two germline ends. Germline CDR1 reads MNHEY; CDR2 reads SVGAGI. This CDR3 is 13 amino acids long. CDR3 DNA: TGTGCCAGCAGGCGTTCCGGCAATCAGCCCCAGCATTTT. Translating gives CASRRSGNQPQHF.

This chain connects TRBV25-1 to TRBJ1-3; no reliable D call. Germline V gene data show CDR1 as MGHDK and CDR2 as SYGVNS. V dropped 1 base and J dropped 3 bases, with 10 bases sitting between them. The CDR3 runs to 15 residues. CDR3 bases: TGTGCCAGCAGTGAATCTAGCCCGGGTGGAAACACCATATATTTT. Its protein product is CASSESSPGGNTIYF.

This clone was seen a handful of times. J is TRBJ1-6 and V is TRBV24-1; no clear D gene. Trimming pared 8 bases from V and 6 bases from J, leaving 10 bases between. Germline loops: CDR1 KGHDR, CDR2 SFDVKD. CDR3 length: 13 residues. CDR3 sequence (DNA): TGTGCCACCACGTCGGGGAGTAATTCACCCCTCCACTTT. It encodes CATTSGSNSPLHF.

The CDR3 sequence: CASSLQGGDEKLFF. CDR3 coding DNA: TGTGCCAGCAGCCTCCAGGGTGGGGATGAAAAACTGTTTTTT. This chain joins TRBV3-1 (or the pseudogene TRBV3-2) and TRBJ1-4; D might be TRBD1 (5 bases). This CDR3 has 14 amino acids. CDR1 is LGHDT and CDR2 is YNNKEL in the germline V gene (reference sequence). V was trimmed by 4 bases and J by 6 bases, leaving 12 bases between them.

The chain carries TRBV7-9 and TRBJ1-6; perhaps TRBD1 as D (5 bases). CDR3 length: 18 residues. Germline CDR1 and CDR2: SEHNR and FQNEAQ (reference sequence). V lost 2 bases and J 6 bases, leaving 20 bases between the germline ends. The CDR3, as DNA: TGTGCCAGCAGCTTACAGGTAGTCCCGGGGACTGGTAATTCACCCCTCCACTTT. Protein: CASSLQVVPGTGNSPLHF. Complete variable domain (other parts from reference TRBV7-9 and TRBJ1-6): DTGVSQNPRHKITKRGQNVTFRCDPISEHNRLYWYRQTLGQGPEFLTYFQNEAQLEKSRLLSDRFSAERPKGSFSTLEIQRTEQGDSAMYLCASSLQVVPGTGNSPLHFGNGTRLTVT.

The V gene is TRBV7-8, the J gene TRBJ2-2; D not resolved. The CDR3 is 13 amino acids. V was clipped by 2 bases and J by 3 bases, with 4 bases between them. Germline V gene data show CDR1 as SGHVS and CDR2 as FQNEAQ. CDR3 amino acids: CASSLTYTGELFF. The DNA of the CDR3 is TGTGCCAGCAGCTTAACATACACCGGGGAGCTGTTTTTT.

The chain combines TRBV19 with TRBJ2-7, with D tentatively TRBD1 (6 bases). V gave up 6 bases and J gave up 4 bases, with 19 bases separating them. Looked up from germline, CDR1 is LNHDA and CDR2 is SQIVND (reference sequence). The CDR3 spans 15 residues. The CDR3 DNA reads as TGTGCCAGTAGCCCGTCGGACAGACAGATTTACGAGCAGTACTTC. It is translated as CASSPSDRQIYEQYF.

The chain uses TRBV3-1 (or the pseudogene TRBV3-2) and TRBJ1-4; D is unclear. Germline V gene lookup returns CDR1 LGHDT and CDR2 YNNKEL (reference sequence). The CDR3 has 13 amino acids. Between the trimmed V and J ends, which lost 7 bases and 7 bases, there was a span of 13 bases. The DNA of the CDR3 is TGTGCCAGCACCCCCCGGGAAGGTGAAAAACTGTTTTTT. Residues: CASTPREGEKLFF.

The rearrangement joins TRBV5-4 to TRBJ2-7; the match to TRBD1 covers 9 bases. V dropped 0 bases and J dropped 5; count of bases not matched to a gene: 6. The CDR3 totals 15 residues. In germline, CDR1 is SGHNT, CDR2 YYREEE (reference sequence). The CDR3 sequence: CASSLGGTGQDEQYF. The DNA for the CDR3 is TGTGCCAGCAGCTTGGGCGGGACAGGGCAGGACGAGCAGTACTTC.

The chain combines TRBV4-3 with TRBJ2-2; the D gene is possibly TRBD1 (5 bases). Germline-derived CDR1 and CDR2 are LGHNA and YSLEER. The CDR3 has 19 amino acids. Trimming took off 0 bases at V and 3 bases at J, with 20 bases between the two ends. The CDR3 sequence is CASSQDPFDSLGDTGELFF. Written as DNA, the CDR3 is TGCGCCAGCAGCCAAGATCCCTTCGACAGCCTAGGGGACACCGGGGAGCTGTTTTTT.

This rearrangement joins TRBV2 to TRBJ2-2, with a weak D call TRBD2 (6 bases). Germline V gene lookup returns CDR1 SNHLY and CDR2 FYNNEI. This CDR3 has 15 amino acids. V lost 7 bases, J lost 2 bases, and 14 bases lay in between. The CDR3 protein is CASKWTTTNTGELFF. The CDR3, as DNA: TGTGCCAGCAAGTGGACTACGACCAACACCGGGGAGCTGTTTTTT.

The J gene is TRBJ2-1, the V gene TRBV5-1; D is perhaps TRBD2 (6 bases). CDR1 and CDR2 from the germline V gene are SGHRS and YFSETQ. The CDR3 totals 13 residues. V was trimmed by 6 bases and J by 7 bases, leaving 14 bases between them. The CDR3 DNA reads TGCGCCAGCACCGTATCTAGCGCGAATGAGCAGTTCTTC. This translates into CASTVSSANEQFF.

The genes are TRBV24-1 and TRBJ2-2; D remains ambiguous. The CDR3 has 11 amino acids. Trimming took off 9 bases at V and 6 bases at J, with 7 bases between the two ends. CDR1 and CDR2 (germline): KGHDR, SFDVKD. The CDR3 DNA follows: TGTGCCACCTTCCCGGCCGGGGAGCTGTTTTTT. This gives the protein CATFPAGELFF.